This passage covers 18 T cell receptor beta chains from one sample sequenced in a study of blood T cells in healthy people across ages. Alongside a J-beta primer mix, a sample-barcoded 5' primer served in a second PCR lasting about 7 to 11 cycles. TCRdb processed the 5' RACE reads anew with MiXCR; each CDR3 protein has one entry. This table has about 1.4 million distinct CDR3 sequences, 45% to 70% appearing once. Sequencing input: blood. These receptors came from a man between 18 and 29 years old in good health.

The genes are TRBV12-3 or TRBV12-4 and TRBJ2-1, with no clear D. V lost 5 bases and J 8 bases, leaving 19 bases between the germline ends. The CDR3 runs 15 residues. This chain's CDR3 is CASSPTAPPRDEQFF. The CDR3 coding sequence is TGTGCCAGCAGTCCCACAGCTCCCCCAAGGGATGAGCAGTTCTTC.

The rearrangement joins TRBV29-1 to TRBJ1-2, with D maybe TRBD1 (6 bases). V was trimmed by 0 bases and J by 5 bases, leaving 10 bases between them. The germline gives CDR1 SQVTM, CDR2 ANQGSEA. This CDR3 has 13 amino acids. For the CDR3, the DNA is TGCAGCGTTGAAGACAGGGGAAGGTATGGCTACACCTTC. It encodes CSVEDRGRYGYTF.

The count of this clonotype is one. J is TRBJ1-4 and V is TRBV7-2; 9 bases fit TRBD1. Germline assignment: CDR1 SGHTA and CDR2 FQGNSA. Unmatched junction bases numbered 8, after V lost 4 bases and J lost 8 bases. The length of the CDR3 is 15 residues. DNA for the CDR3: TGTGCCAGCAGCTCTCGTACAGGGGGCGGAGAAAAACTGTTTTTT. Residues: CASSSRTGGGEKLFF.

The rearrangement uses TRBV10-1 and TRBJ2-7; TRBD1 matches 7 bases. The CDR3 is 15 amino acids. The germline CDR1 and CDR2 sequences are WNHNN and SYGVQD (reference sequence). V shed 6 bases, J shed 2 bases, and the junction held 10 bases outside the gene matches. CDR3 region: CASRASRQGTYEQYF. The CDR3 nucleotides read TGCGCCAGCAGAGCATCCAGACAGGGAACCTACGAGCAGTACTTC.

The chain is built from TRBV24-1 and TRBJ2-3, with 9 bases lining up with TRBD1. CDR3 length: 16 residues. Per the germline V gene, CDR1 is KGHDR and CDR2 is SFDVKD. The ends lost 3 bases at V and 2 bases at J; junction bases unmatched: 5. The CDR3 DNA reads TGTGCCACCAGTGATATCACAGGGGGCGACACAGATACGCAGTATTTT. Translated: CATSDITGGDTDTQYF.

DNA of the CDR3: TGTGCCAGCAGTCAGGGGGAACCGTTGTACGAGCAGTACTTC. Translating gives CASSQGEPLYEQYF. The J gene is TRBJ2-7, the V gene TRBV6-5; the match to TRBD1 covers 7 bases. The trim removed 5 bases at V and 4 bases at J, leaving 8 bases unmatched. The CDR3 consists of 14 residues. CDR1 and CDR2 (germline): MNHEY, SVGAGI.

This chain links TRBV6-1 with TRBJ1-1; 7 bases align to TRBD1. V was clipped by 6 bases and J by 5 bases; unmatched bases: 18. Germline V gene lookup returns CDR1 MNHNS and CDR2 SASEGT. The CDR3 length is 17 residues. CDR3 sequence reads: CASREYRGSPRGTEAFF. The CDR3 region has the DNA TGTGCCAGCAGGGAATACAGGGGCTCCCCAAGGGGGACTGAAGCTTTCTTT.

In its sample, this clonotype was seen a few times. The V and J genes are TRBV20-1 and TRBJ2-7; 10 bases match TRBD2. J was trimmed by 0 bases and V by 1 base; bases with no gene match: 6. The CDR3 is 16 amino acids. From germline, CDR1 is DFQATT and CDR2 SNEGSKA (reference sequence). CDR3 sequence reads: CSARVPGLAISYEQYF. The CDR3 DNA reads as TGCAGTGCTAGAGTCCCGGGACTAGCGATCTCCTACGAGCAGTACTTC.

The chain employs TRBV9 and TRBJ2-7; tentatively, D is TRBD2 (6 bases). The V end was cut by 3 bases, the J end by 3 bases, with 13 bases between. The germline V gene encodes CDR1 SGDLS and CDR2 YYNGEE. This CDR3 is built from 14 residues. The CDR3: CASSGDWPDYEQYF. For the CDR3, the DNA is TGTGCCAGCAGCGGGGACTGGCCTGACTACGAGCAGTACTTC.

This clonotype has only a few counts. This rearrangement joins TRBV6-1 to TRBJ1-4; 7 bases fit TRBD1. The CDR3 loop spans 11 amino acids. Germline lookup yields CDR1 MNHNS and CDR2 SASEGT. J was trimmed by 13 bases and V by 7 bases; bases with no gene match: 6. CDR3 in DNA: TGTGCCAGCAACAGGGGAATAGGACTGTTTTTT. This gives the protein CASNRGIGLFF.

This chain connects TRBV9 to TRBJ2-4; 13 positions match TRBD2. Near its end, the DNA agrees better with TRBJ2-5, so the J call may be wrong. The CDR3 is 16 amino acids. CDR1 and CDR2 (germline): SGDLS, YYNGEE. The CDR3 spells CASIPRLAGGWETQYF. The CDR3 DNA reads as TGTGCCAGCATCCCCCGACTAGCGGGAGGTTGGGAGACCCAGTACTTC.

This chain connects TRBV11-1 to TRBJ2-7, with TRBD1 matching 10 bases. J gave up 2 bases and V 0 bases, and 4 bases lay outside the gene matches. This CDR3 has 16 amino acids. CDR1 SGHAT and CDR2 FQDESV come from the germline V gene (reference sequence). The CDR3 nucleotides are TGTGCCAGCAGCTTAGCGCAAGGGACAGGGGCCTACGAGCAGTACTTC. Its protein product is CASSLAQGTGAYEQYF. Using reference TRBV11-1 and TRBJ2-7 for the parts outside the CDR3, the full variable domain is EAEVAQSPRYKITEKSQAVAFWCDPISGHATLYWYRQILGQGPELLVQFQDESVVDDSQLPKDRFSAERLKGVDSTLKIQPAELGDSAMYLCASSLAQGTGAYEQYFGPGTRLTVT.

V and J are TRBV5-6 and TRBJ1-1; 8 positions agree with TRBD1. The germline gives CDR1 SGHDT, CDR2 YYEEEE. V lost 5 bases, J lost 5 bases, and 8 bases stayed unmatched. The CDR3 is 14 amino acids. The CDR3 sequence: CASRRQGFWTEAFF. DNA for the CDR3: TGTGCCAGCAGACGACAGGGGTTTTGGACTGAAGCTTTCTTT. Combining the CDR3 with reference TRBV5-6 and TRBJ1-1 gives the whole variable domain DAGVTQSPTHLIKTRGQQVTLRCSPKSGHDTVSWYQQALGQGPQFIFQYYEEEERQRGNFPDRFSGHQFPNYSSELNVNALLLGDSALYLCASRRQGFWTEAFFGQGTRLTVV.

The chain joins TRBV4-1 to TRBJ2-5; 8 bases line up with TRBD1. The CDR3 runs 17 residues. Losses at the gene ends were 5 bases for V and 2 bases for J; bases not matched to a gene: 13. Germline lookup yields CDR1 MGHRA and CDR2 YSYEKL. The CDR3 protein is CASSNGALRDRQETQYF. In nucleotides, the CDR3 is TGCGCCAGCAGCAATGGAGCTCTCCGGGACAGGCAAGAGACCCAGTACTTC.

This clonotype was detected only a few times. The gene calls are TRBV5-1 and TRBJ2-7; D is possibly TRBD1 or TRBD2 (5 bases each). Deletions cut 1 base from V and 3 bases from J, with 14 bases between. The CDR3 is 15 amino acids. Germline CDR1 and CDR2: SGHRS and YFSETQ. The CDR3 nucleotides are TGCGCCAGCAGCTTGATCCAGGGAGCCAACTACGAGCAGTACTTC. Protein: CASSLIQGANYEQYF.

The chain has TRBV7-9 and TRBJ2-5; no reliable D call. The length of the CDR3 is 13 residues. Germline-derived CDR1 and CDR2 are SEHNR and FQNEAQ (reference sequence). Trimming took 5 bases from V and 5 from J, leaving 12 bases between them. The CDR3 region is CASSQPSSETQYF. Here the CDR3 DNA reads TGTGCCAGCAGCCAGCCTAGTTCGGAGACCCAGTACTTC.

This clonotype was counted only a few times. V is TRBV27 and J is TRBJ2-1; D uncertain. V dropped 6 bases and J dropped 0 bases, with 9 bases sitting between them. The CDR3 sequence is 14 residues long. The germline V gene has CDR1 MNHEY and CDR2 SMNVEV (reference sequence). In nucleotides, the CDR3 is TGTGCCAGCAGATACGTGTACTCCTACAATGAGCAGTTCTTC. The encoded protein is CASRYVYSYNEQFF.

This clonotype came up a few times. The gene calls are TRBV7-6 and TRBJ2-3; possible D gene TRBD1, 5 bases. The V and J ends lost 3 bases and 4 bases respectively, with 11 bases between them. CDR3 length: 14 amino acids. Germline loops: CDR1 SGHVS, CDR2 FNYEAQ. This CDR3 reads CASSFTGGSDTQYF. The CDR3 DNA reads TGTGCCAGCAGCTTCACAGGTGGCTCAGATACGCAGTATTTT.